These 10 T cell receptor beta chains originate from one sample sequenced in a study of blood T cell repertoires in COVID-19. Using immunoSEQ multiplex PCR, the repertoire was profiled, and TCRdb retains in-frame clones only, with some absent. The table has 120,000 or so clones, over 75% seen once; the top ten hold roughly 27%. Material: peripheral blood. The receptors here all came from a woman aged 80 or over with acute or convalescent COVID-19.

This rearrangement joins TRBV7-8 to TRBJ1-1; possibly TRBD1 for D (6 bases). The CDR3 length is 14 residues. From germline, CDR1 is SGHVS and CDR2 FQNEAQ. V dropped 4 bases and J dropped 7 bases, with 16 bases sitting between them. This CDR3 is CASSSGQMVIEAFF. In DNA form, the CDR3 reads TGTGCCAGCAGCTCCGGACAGATGGTGATTGAAGCTTTCTTT.

The chain combines TRBV19 with TRBJ1-4, with TRBD1 matching 7 bases. CDR3 length: 16 residues. The ends lost 3 bases at V and 0 bases at J; junction bases unmatched: 4. Germline CDR1 and CDR2: LNHDA and SQIVND (reference sequence). This CDR3 is CASSIGQVPTNEKLFF. The CDR3 DNA is TGTGCCAGTAGTATCGGACAGGTTCCAACTAATGAAAAACTGTTTTTT.

V is TRBV3-1 (or the pseudogene TRBV3-2) and J is TRBJ1-3; D uncertain. V lost 4 bases and J lost 2, with 18 bases in between. Germline values: CDR1 LGHDT, CDR2 YNNKEL (reference sequence). This CDR3 has 17 residues. DNA of the CDR3: TGTGCCAGCAGCCCAAAAGGTTGGCCGGGAGCTGGAAACACCATATATTTT. Its translation: CASSPKGWPGAGNTIYF.

The genes are TRBV6-2 or TRBV6-3 and TRBJ2-7; 7 nucleotides align to TRBD1. The trim removed 2 bases at V and 3 bases at J, leaving 7 bases unmatched. The CDR3 runs 15 residues. Germline V gene sequence: CDR1 MNHEY, CDR2 SVGEGT. CDR3 nucleotides: TGTGCCAGCAGTTACCCCAGGGGGACCCTCTACGAGCAGTACTTC. Amino acids: CASSYPRGTLYEQYF.

The chain uses TRBV2 and TRBJ1-2; D remains unclear. Per the germline V gene, CDR1 is SNHLY and CDR2 is FYNNEI. The CDR3 sequence is 13 residues long. V was trimmed by 2 bases and J by 3 bases, leaving 7 bases between them. This CDR3 reads CASSEPADYGYTF. CDR3 DNA sequence: TGTGCCAGCAGTGAACCGGCGGACTATGGCTACACCTTC.

The V and J genes are TRBV27 and TRBJ2-3; TRBD2 agrees at 9 bases. The CDR3 loop spans 15 amino acids. Germline lookup yields CDR1 MNHEY and CDR2 SMNVEV (reference sequence). V was pared by 5 bases and J by 2 bases, with 5 bases of the junction left unmatched. CDR3 DNA: TGTGCCAGCAGTCCTCAGCGGGGGGCCACAGATACGCAGTATTTT. Amino acid sequence: CASSPQRGATDTQYF.

This clone has more than one count but fewer than ten. The chain links TRBV15 to TRBJ1-2, with unresolved D. CDR3 length equals 18 residues. Trimming cost V 0 bases and J 0 bases, with 17 bases left between them. Germline V gene data show CDR1 as LNHNV and CDR2 as YYDKDF (reference sequence). CDR3 loop: CATSRDPEDLTTNYGYTF. For the CDR3, the DNA is TGTGCCACCAGCAGAGATCCGGAGGACCTCACGACTAACTATGGCTACACCTTC.

CDR3 residues: CASRKSGGGSEQFF. CDR3 DNA sequence: TGTGCCAGCAGAAAAAGCGGGGGGGGCAGTGAGCAGTTCTTC. The V call is TRBV6-5, the J call TRBJ2-1; 10 bases align to TRBD2. The V and J ends lost 6 bases and 9 bases, in that order; junction bases with no gene match: 8. In germline, CDR1 is MNHEY, CDR2 SVGAGI. The CDR3 loop spans 14 amino acids.

This chain uses TRBV6-5 with TRBJ1-5, with D perhaps matching TRBD1 (6 bases). V gave up 4 bases and J gave up 0 bases, with 13 bases separating them. This CDR3 has 16 amino acids. CDR1 is MNHEY and CDR2 is SVGAGI in the germline V gene. Here the CDR3 reads CASSSGLGGSNQPQHF. DNA of the CDR3: TGTGCCAGCAGTTCCGGTTTAGGGGGTAGCAATCAGCCCCAGCATTTT.

This chain joins TRBV3-1 (or the pseudogene TRBV3-2) and TRBJ1-1, with a tentative D call TRBD1 (5 bases). V lost 0 bases, J lost 11 bases, and 7 bases lay in between. CDR1 and CDR2 from the germline V gene are LGHDT and YNNKEL (reference sequence). This CDR3 comprises 11 residues. As DNA, the CDR3 is TGTGCCAGCAGCCAAGACAGGGTCGCTTTCTTT. The encoded protein is CASSQDRVAFF.